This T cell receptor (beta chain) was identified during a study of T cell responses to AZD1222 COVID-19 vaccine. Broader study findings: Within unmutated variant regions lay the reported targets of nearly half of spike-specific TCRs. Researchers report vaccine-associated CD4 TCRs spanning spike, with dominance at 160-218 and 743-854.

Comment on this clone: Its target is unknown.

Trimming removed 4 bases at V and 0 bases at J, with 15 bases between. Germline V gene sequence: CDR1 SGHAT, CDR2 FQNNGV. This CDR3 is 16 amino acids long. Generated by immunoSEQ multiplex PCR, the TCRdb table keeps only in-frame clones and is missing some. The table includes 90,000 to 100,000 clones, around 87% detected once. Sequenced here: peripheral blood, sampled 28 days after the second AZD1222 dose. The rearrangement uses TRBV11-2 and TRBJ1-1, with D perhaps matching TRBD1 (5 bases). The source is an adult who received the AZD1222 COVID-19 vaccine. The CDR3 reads CASSYGWGDMNTEAFF. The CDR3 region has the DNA TGTGCCAGCAGCTACGGCTGGGGCGATATGAACACTGAAGCTTTCTTT.